A single T cell receptor beta chain is shown here with its context. In the original processing: From reference gene primer amplification, estimates of nucleated cell counts were derived. Profiling relied on immunoSEQ multiplex PCR, and the TCRdb table lists in-frame clones only, not all of them. The V and J calls and clone size are taken from that table; D and trimming were inferred from the DNA. The sample holds 150,000 to 200,000 clones, around 80% seen once. The sample originates from a study of blood T cell repertoires in COVID-19. Study summary: COVID-19 samples, acute and convalescent, were from the United States, Italy and Spain. From T cells, B-cell-depleted T cells, or PBMCs came the material, which was cDNA or gDNA.

Germline CDR1 LGHDT, CDR2 YNNKEL (reference sequence). The CDR3 consists of 16 residues. The V and J ends lost 0 bases and 7 bases, in that order; junction bases with no gene match: 7. This receptor was taken from a man in his 60s with acute or convalescent COVID-19. The chain combines TRBV3-1 (or the pseudogene TRBV3-2) with TRBJ2-1, with TRBD2 matching 9 bases. Sequencing was carried out using peripheral blood. CDR3 region: CASSQESAGGWNEQFF. The CDR3 DNA follows: TGTGCCAGCAGCCAAGAATCGGCGGGGGGGTGGAATGAGCAGTTCTTC.